The 17 T cell receptor beta chains given below trace back to one sample, sequenced in a study of a mutant IDH1 vaccine in newly diagnosed glioma. These receptors have no known antigen. Time point described: week 23, last vaccination. Every single dose of the vaccine, 300 ug of mutant IDH1 20-mer peptide, came with topical imiquimod. Sequencing used immunoSEQ multiplex PCR; TCRdb keeps in-frame clones, though not all of them. The sample contains about 54,000 clones, 85% to 90% of which appear only once. Here the sequenced sample was PBMCs, taken from a glioma patient whose treatment included an IDH1 peptide vaccine. The receptors derive from a man aged 35 to 55 with glioma.

This clone was detected only a few times. The rearrangement joins TRBV27 to TRBJ2-6; D gene uncertain. Trimming took off 5 bases at V and 3 bases at J, with 11 bases between the two ends. The CDR3 loop spans 15 amino acids. Germline V lookup: CDR1 MNHEY, CDR2 SMNVEV (reference sequence). CDR3 region: CASSPTGIGANVLTF. Here the CDR3 DNA reads TGTGCCAGCAGTCCGACGGGTATTGGGGCCAACGTCCTGACTTTC.

This clone has only one observation. The chain is built from TRBV9 and TRBJ1-2; TRBD1 matches at 7 bases. The CDR3 sequence is 11 residues long. Looked up from germline, CDR1 is SGDLS and CDR2 is YYNGEE. J was trimmed by 8 bases and V by 5 bases; bases with no gene match: 3. The CDR3 reads CASSSDRGYTF. The CDR3 nucleotides are TGTGCCAGCAGTTCGGACAGGGGCTACACCTTC.

The chain couples TRBV10-3 to TRBJ2-7; D is possibly TRBD2 (7 bases). Germline V gene sequence: CDR1 ENHRY, CDR2 SYGVKD. CDR3 size: 15 residues. V dropped 0 bases and J dropped 5 bases, with 14 bases sitting between them. The DNA for the CDR3 is TGTGCCATCAGTGAGTCGGGGAGGGGGTCTGACGAGCAGTACTTC. This codes for CAISESGRGSDEQYF.

The V call is TRBV5-1, the J call TRBJ2-1, with unresolved D. CDR3 size: 11 residues. Germline CDR1 and CDR2: SGHRS and YFSETQ. Trimming stripped 0 bases from V and 9 bases from J, with 4 bases between. Written as DNA, the CDR3 is TGCGCCAGCAGCTTGGCCTTTGAGCAGTTCTTC. It specifies CASSLAFEQFF. The full variable domain, rest sourced from reference TRBV5-1 and TRBJ2-1, is KAGVTQTPRYLIKTRGQQVTLSCSPISGHRSVSWYQQTPGQGLQFLFEYFSETQRNKGNFPGRFSGRQFSNSRSEMNVSTLELGDSALYLCASSLAFEQFFGPGTRLTVL.

The chain joins TRBV19 to TRBJ2-1, with D tentatively TRBD2 (6 bases). Trimming cost V 2 bases and J 2 bases, with 16 bases left between them. Germline CDR1 is LNHDA and CDR2 is SQIVND (reference sequence). This CDR3 region has 17 residues. The CDR3 reads CASSIPSAGPAYNEQFF. The DNA for the CDR3 is TGTGCCAGTAGTATACCTTCAGCGGGCCCTGCCTACAATGAGCAGTTCTTC.

This sequence joins TRBV21-1 and TRBJ1-2; the table gives TRBD1 as D, unverified against the DNA. TRBV21-1 is termed a pseudogene. This CDR3 comprises 13 residues. CDR3 nucleotide sequence: TGCCGAAGGAGTCACAGGGGGACCTATGGCTACACCTTC. It specifies CRRSHRGTYGYTF.

This chain joins TRBV4-1 and TRBJ2-3; 12 bases fit TRBD2. V lost 0 bases to trimming and J lost 6 bases; unmatched junction nucleotides: 10. The length of the CDR3 is 18 residues. Germline assignment: CDR1 MGHRA and CDR2 YSYEKL. The CDR3 DNA reads as TGCGCCAGCAGCCAAGACGAACCCCTAGCGGGAGGGGGGGATACGCAGTATTTT. Translated, it gives CASSQDEPLAGGGDTQYF.

The CDR3 DNA is TGTGCCAGCTCCCCGGACCCACGGAGCTCCTACGAGCAGTACTTC. Its protein product is CASSPDPRSSYEQYF. The V and J genes are TRBV18 and TRBJ2-7; the D is unclear. CDR1 is KGHSH, CDR2 LQKENI, per germline. This CDR3 has 15 amino acids. Between the trimmed V and J ends, which lost 6 bases and 0 bases, there was a span of 15 bases.

J is TRBJ2-7 and V is TRBV4-1, with TRBD1 matching 8 bases. V shed 1 base and J 0 bases; nucleotides not matched to a gene: 5. Germline CDR1 MGHRA, CDR2 YSYEKL. This CDR3 has 16 amino acids. CDR3 residues: CASSQAKDRASYEQYF. The CDR3 region has the DNA TGCGCCAGCAGCCAAGCCAAGGACAGGGCCTCCTACGAGCAGTACTTC.

The CDR3 region is CASRQGPLSTDTQYF. CDR3 coding DNA: TGTGCCAGCAGGCAGGGGCCCTTAAGCACAGATACGCAGTATTTT. V gene TRBV27 combines with J gene TRBJ2-3; D perhaps matches TRBD1 (6 bases). The CDR3 has 15 amino acids. The V and J ends lost 6 bases and 0 bases respectively, with 13 bases between them. Germline lookup yields CDR1 MNHEY and CDR2 SMNVEV (reference sequence).

The chain links TRBV15 to TRBJ1-1, with D possibly matching TRBD1 (6 bases). The germline CDR1 and CDR2 sequences are LNHNV and YYDKDF (reference sequence). Trimming stripped 4 bases from V and 0 bases from J, with 15 bases between. This CDR3 has 16 residues. The CDR3 region is CATSIEQGFMNTEAFF. The CDR3 DNA is TGTGCCACCAGCATAGAACAGGGATTTATGAACACTGAAGCTTTCTTT.

The chain joins TRBV2 to TRBJ2-5; TRBD2 matches 8 bases. V was clipped by 3 bases and J by 6 bases; unmatched bases: 6. CDR1 is SNHLY and CDR2 is FYNNEI in the germline V gene. The CDR3 sequence is 14 residues long. The CDR3 coding sequence is TGTGCCAGCAGTGAGCTAGCGGGTATGAAGACCCAGTACTTC. It is translated as CASSELAGMKTQYF. Filled out from reference TRBV2 and TRBJ2-5, the complete variable domain reads EPEVTQTPSHQVTQMGQEVILRCVPISNHLYFYWYRQILGQKVEFLVSFYNNEISEKSEIFDDQFSVERPDGSNFTLKIRSTKLEDSAMYFCASSELAGMKTQYFGPGTRLLVL.

The gene calls are TRBV7-2 and TRBJ2-2; D is uncertain. Germline CDR1 is SGHTA and CDR2 is FQGNSA. V lost 1 base, J lost 0 bases, and 6 bases lay in between. The CDR3 sequence is 15 residues long. In nucleotides, the CDR3 is TGTGCCAGCAGCTTAGTGCACCCGAACACCGGGGAGCTGTTTTTT. Encoded protein: CASSLVHPNTGELFF.

The V call is TRBV6-6, the J call TRBJ2-7; the D is unclear. V shed 4 bases and J shed 2 bases, with 12 bases lying between them. The germline V gene has CDR1 MNHNY and CDR2 SVGAGI (reference sequence). This CDR3 comprises 14 residues. The CDR3 loop reads CASSSSGLTYEQYF. The CDR3 nucleotides read TGTGCCAGCAGTTCATCCGGGCTTACCTACGAGCAGTACTTC.

The chain uses TRBV6-6 and TRBJ2-7, with D perhaps TRBD1 (6 bases). V lost 10 bases and J lost 5, with 15 bases in between. Germline values: CDR1 MNHNY, CDR2 SVGAGI (reference sequence). The CDR3 loop spans 12 amino acids. CDR3 region: CATGAVQHEQYF. For the CDR3, the DNA is TGTGCCACAGGGGCGGTACAGCACGAGCAGTACTTC.

This rearrangement joins TRBV4-2 to TRBJ1-5; D is possibly TRBD1 (6 bases). V was cut by 3 bases and J by 0 bases, with 9 bases left in between. This CDR3 has 15 residues. Germline values: CDR1 LGHNA, CDR2 YNFKEQ. CDR3 in DNA: TGTGCCAGCAGCCACGGACAGAATAGCAATCAGCCCCAGCATTTT. Protein product: CASSHGQNSNQPQHF.

J is TRBJ2-3 and V is TRBV11-3; D is possibly TRBD1 (5 bases). The CDR3 spans 13 residues. V lost 5 bases and J 3 bases, leaving 9 bases between the germline ends. Germline CDR1 SGHNT, CDR2 YENEEA. The DNA for the CDR3 is TGTGCCAGCAGCAGAAGACAGACAGATACGCAGTATTTT. Its protein is CASSRRQTDTQYF. The whole variable domain, remainder taken from reference TRBV11-3 and TRBJ2-3, is EAGVVQSPRYKIIEKKQPVAFWCNPISGHNTLYWYLQNLGQGPELLIRYENEEAVDDSQLPKDRFSAERLKGVDSTLKIQPAELGDSAVYLCASSRRQTDTQYFGPGTRLTVL.